This T cell receptor (beta chain) is from a study of radiation and T cells in renal cell carcinoma. Points from the study as a whole: Intratumoral heterogeneity was not captured in these 0.95 to 1 g regions.

This clone was found once. Its matching antigen is unknown. TCRdb's table, derived via immunoSEQ multiplex PCR, lists solely in-frame clones and lacks some. Found here are 20,000 or so clones, around half of them singletons; the top ten hold roughly 22%. Treatment defined: treatment-naive control, cytoreductive nephrectomy. Control tumors came from treatment-naive patients without prior radiation. Clear cell pathology was present in this patient's renal cell carcinoma. Material: tumor tissue, obtained from a patient whose treatment was nephrectomy without radiotherapy. The sequence was obtained from a human donor with renal cell carcinoma.

This CDR3 is CANRAGQGTSPLHF. CDR3 nucleotide sequence: TGTGCCAACAGGGCGGGACAGGGGACCTCACCCCTCCACTTT. This sequence joins TRBV6-5 and TRBJ1-6; TRBD1 agrees at 10 bases. Germline lookup yields CDR1 MNHEY and CDR2 SVGAGI. This CDR3 has 14 residues. Trimming took 10 bases from V and 10 from J; bases not matched to a gene: 10.